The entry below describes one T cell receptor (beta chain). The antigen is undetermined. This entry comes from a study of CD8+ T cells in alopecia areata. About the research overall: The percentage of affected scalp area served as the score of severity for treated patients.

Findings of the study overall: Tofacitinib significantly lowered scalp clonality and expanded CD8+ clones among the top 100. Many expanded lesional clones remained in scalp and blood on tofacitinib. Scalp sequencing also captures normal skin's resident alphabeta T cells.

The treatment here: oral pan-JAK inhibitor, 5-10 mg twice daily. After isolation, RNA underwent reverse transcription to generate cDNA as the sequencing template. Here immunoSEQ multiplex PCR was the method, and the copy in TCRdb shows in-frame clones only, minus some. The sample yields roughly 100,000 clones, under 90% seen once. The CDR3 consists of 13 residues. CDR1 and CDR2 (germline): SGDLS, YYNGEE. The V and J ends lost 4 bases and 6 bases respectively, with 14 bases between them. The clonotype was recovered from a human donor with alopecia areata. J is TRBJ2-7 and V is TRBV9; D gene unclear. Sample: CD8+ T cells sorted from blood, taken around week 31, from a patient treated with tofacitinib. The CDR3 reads CASSPQWRGEQYF. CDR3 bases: TGTGCCAGCAGCCCTCAGTGGCGTGGCGAGCAGTACTTC. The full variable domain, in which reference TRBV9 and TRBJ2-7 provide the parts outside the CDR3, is DSGVTQTPKHLITATGQRVTLRCSPRSGDLSVYWYQQSLDQGLQFLIQYYNGEERAKGNILERFSAQQFPDLHSELNLSSLELGDSALYFCASSPQWRGEQYFGPGTRLTVT.